The 27 T cell receptor beta chains presented below share a single source sample, sequenced in a study of PD-L1 blockade in urothelial cancer. Time point indicated: pretreatment peripheral blood. The table came from immunoSEQ multiplex PCR; TCRdb's copy has only in-frame clones and leaves some out. The sample yields around 66,000 clones, about 81% seen once. The material was PBMCs, obtained around atezolizumab (anti-PD-L1) treatment. These receptors were taken from a man aged 70 or older with urothelial cancer.

This chain joins TRBV7-2 and TRBJ2-7, with D maybe TRBD2 (6 bases). The length of the CDR3 is 16 residues. The germline V gene has CDR1 SGHTA and CDR2 FQGNSA. Trimming pared 5 bases from V and 4 bases from J, leaving 21 bases between. CDR3 sequence: CASSRRAQGGSYEQYF. The CDR3 DNA reads TGTGCCAGCAGCCGGAGGGCGCAGGGTGGGTCGTACGAGCAGTACTTC.

The chain carries TRBV9 and TRBJ2-5, with TRBD2 matching over 8 bases. J lost 2 bases, V lost 5 bases, and 14 bases had no gene match. The CDR3 has 17 residues. Germline V gives CDR1 SGDLS, CDR2 YYNGEE. The CDR3 DNA follows: TGTGCCAGCAGTCCGACGACGTGGACGGGAGGGCAAGAGACCCAGTACTTC. Translation gives CASSPTTWTGGQETQYF.

CDR3 protein: CASSIPWGGTGELFF. DNA of the CDR3: TGTGCCAGTAGTATTCCTTGGGGGGGAACCGGGGAGCTGTTTTTT. The V call is TRBV19, the J call TRBJ2-2; 7 nucleotides align to TRBD2. Germline V gene data show CDR1 as LNHDA and CDR2 as SQIVND (reference sequence). J was trimmed by 5 bases and V by 3 bases; bases with no gene match: 6. The CDR3 totals 15 residues.

The J gene is TRBJ1-2, the V gene TRBV9; the match to TRBD1 covers 7 bases. Trimming cost V 4 bases and J 4 bases; bases outside gene matches: 7. The length of the CDR3 is 14 residues. CDR1 SGDLS and CDR2 YYNGEE come from the germline V gene. The CDR3 is CASSNRQGPYGYTF. CDR3 DNA: TGTGCCAGCAGCAATCGACAGGGCCCCTATGGCTACACCTTC.

This clone was seen only once. The chain combines TRBV28 with TRBJ2-7, with D maybe TRBD2 (7 bases). Looked up from germline, CDR1 is MDHEN and CDR2 is SYDVKM. Trimming removed 8 bases at V and 1 base at J, with 18 bases between. This CDR3 region has 15 residues. The CDR3 is CASGGAGAPSYEQYF. The CDR3 DNA is TGTGCCAGCGGTGGGGCGGGGGCCCCTTCCTACGAGCAGTACTTC.

The chain recombines TRBV7-9 with TRBJ2-3; unclear D gene. The germline V gene has CDR1 SEHNR and CDR2 FQNEAQ (reference sequence). V lost 4 bases and J 6 bases, leaving 14 bases between the germline ends. The CDR3 spans 14 residues. CDR3: CASSSNMGQDTQYF. The CDR3 bases are TGTGCCAGCAGCTCCAATATGGGCCAGGATACGCAGTATTTT.

The J gene is TRBJ2-3, the V gene TRBV27; 11 positions agree with TRBD2. V shed 4 bases, J shed 0 bases, and the junction held 9 bases outside the gene matches. Germline CDR1 and CDR2: MNHEY and SMNVEV (reference sequence). The CDR3 contains 18 residues. The CDR3 loop is CASSWRLRTSGSTDTQYF. The CDR3 nucleotides are TGTGCCAGCAGTTGGAGGTTAAGGACTAGCGGGAGCACAGATACGCAGTATTTT.

The V and J genes are TRBV5-5 and TRBJ2-3, with D unclear. The germline V gene encodes CDR1 SGHKS and CDR2 YYEKEE (reference sequence). V lost 4 bases to trimming and J lost 4 bases, with 13 bases between them. The CDR3 consists of 14 residues. CDR3 bases: TGTGCCAGCAGCCTACTCCGAGCCCCAGATACGCAGTATTTT. Protein product: CASSLLRAPDTQYF.

The chain couples TRBV28 to TRBJ2-3; the match to TRBD1 covers 10 bases. With V trimmed by 3 bases and J by 2 bases, 8 bases remained unmatched. This CDR3 is 17 amino acids long. The germline CDR1 and CDR2 sequences are MDHEN and SYDVKM. This CDR3 is CASSLGQGIRTTDTQYF. CDR3 DNA: TGTGCCAGCAGTTTGGGACAGGGGATTCGGACCACAGATACGCAGTATTTT.

The sample holds one count of this clone. The chain joins TRBV28 to TRBJ1-1, with 8 positions matching TRBD1. With V trimmed by 6 bases and J by 10 bases, 10 bases remained unmatched. Germline-derived CDR1 and CDR2 are MDHEN and SYDVKM. This CDR3 is 13 amino acids long. The CDR3 reads CASSPSDRERAFF. The CDR3 DNA follows: TGTGCCAGCAGCCCTTCGGACAGGGAAAGAGCTTTCTTT.

V usage is TRBV10-3 and J usage is TRBJ2-7; tentative D call: TRBD1 (7 bases). CDR1 is ENHRY and CDR2 is SYGVKD in the germline V gene. This CDR3 has 13 residues. The ends were cut back, 6 bases at V and 0 bases at J, with 9 bases in the middle. This CDR3 reads CAIRRDSSYEQYF. The CDR3 coding sequence is TGTGCCATCAGGCGGGACAGCTCCTACGAGCAGTACTTC.

The V gene is TRBV27, the J gene TRBJ2-1, with 8 bases that match TRBD2. The CDR3 is 15 amino acids. V shed 1 base and J 7 bases; nucleotides not matched to a gene: 6. Germline V gene sequence: CDR1 MNHEY, CDR2 SMNVEV (reference sequence). The CDR3 sequence is CASSLLAGSPNEQFF. The CDR3 DNA is TGTGCCAGCAGTTTATTAGCGGGATCACCTAATGAGCAGTTCTTC.

This chain links TRBV11-3 with TRBJ1-1, with 10 bases matching TRBD1. The CDR3 consists of 19 residues. V lost 5 bases and J lost 6; bases outside the gene matches: 21. From germline, CDR1 is SGHNT and CDR2 YENEEA. The CDR3 DNA follows: TGTGCCAGCAGCCAAGAGGGTGGTGAGGACAGGGGGTGGATGGCTGAAGCTTTCTTT. Protein sequence: CASSQEGGEDRGWMAEAFF.

Concerning this clone itself: The same CDR3 is also encoded by other DNA sequences in this sample. V and J are TRBV5-4 and TRBJ1-4, with D maybe TRBD1 (6 bases). This CDR3 has 16 amino acids. Trimming stripped 0 bases from V and 4 bases from J, with 13 bases between. Germline-derived CDR1 and CDR2 are SGHNT and YYREEE (reference sequence). CDR3 sequence reads: CASSLEGGAYNEKLFF. CDR3 in DNA: TGTGCCAGCAGCTTGGAGGGGGGGGCTTATAATGAAAAACTGTTTTTT.

The chain couples TRBV7-9 to TRBJ1-2; D is possibly TRBD1 (6 bases). This CDR3 has 17 amino acids. V dropped 7 bases and J dropped 2 bases, with 23 bases sitting between them. CDR1 SEHNR and CDR2 FQNEAQ come from the germline V gene (reference sequence). DNA of the CDR3: TGTGCCAGCAACCTAGGGGGTGGGGGGGGACGGAACTATGGCTACACCTTC. This gives the protein CASNLGGGGGRNYGYTF.

This clone occurred a few times. For the CDR3, the DNA is TGTGCTTCCGGGGGGTCCTACAATGAGCAGTTCTTC. It encodes CASGGSYNEQFF. The chain employs TRBV19 and TRBJ2-1, with TRBD2 identical over 7 bases. The CDR3 extends over 12 amino acids. Germline V gene data show CDR1 as LNHDA and CDR2 as SQIVND (reference sequence). Full variable domain (rest looked up from reference TRBV19 and TRBJ2-1): DGGITQSPKYLFRKEGQNVTLSCEQNLNHDAMYWYRQDPGQGLRLIYYSQIVNDFQKGDIAEGYSVSREKKESFPLTVTSAQKNPTAFYLCASGGSYNEQFFGPGTRLTVL.

The chain is built from TRBV6-5 and TRBJ2-1, with D unclear. This CDR3 spans 11 amino acids. Germline V gene data show CDR1 as MNHEY and CDR2 as SVGAGI. The V end was cut by 6 bases, the J end by 3 bases, with 3 bases between. The CDR3 DNA reads as TGTGCCAGCAGCAACTACAATGAGCAGTTCTTC. The encoded protein is CASSNYNEQFF.

This sequence joins TRBV5-1 and TRBJ2-5, with no clear D. Germline CDR1 SGHRS, CDR2 YFSETQ. The CDR3 covers 13 residues. V gave up 7 bases and J gave up 0 bases, with 10 bases separating them. CDR3 DNA: TGCGCCAGCCAAGACTTGTACCAAGAGACCCAGTACTTC. This encodes CASQDLYQETQYF.

Only one count was recorded for this clone. This sequence joins TRBV7-2 and TRBJ2-1, with 7 nucleotides matching TRBD2. Trimming cost V 5 bases and J 9 bases; bases outside gene matches: 16. Per germline, CDR1 SGHTA and CDR2 FQGNSA. The CDR3 totals 16 residues. The CDR3 spells CASSPGGTPGGREQFF. The CDR3 DNA reads as TGTGCCAGCAGCCCCGGAGGGACTCCGGGGGGTCGTGAGCAGTTCTTC.

The chain combines TRBV30 with TRBJ1-4; 7 positions match TRBD1. Per germline, CDR1 GTSNPN and CDR2 SVGIG (reference sequence). Germline trimming cut 2 bases from V and 5 bases from J; bases unmatched to any gene: 14. This CDR3 region has 17 residues. The CDR3 here is CAWSRGTGATINEKLFF. The DNA of the CDR3 is TGTGCCTGGAGTAGAGGTACAGGGGCCACGATCAATGAAAAACTGTTTTTT. Filled out from reference TRBV30 and TRBJ1-4, the complete variable domain reads SQTIHQWPATLVQPVGSPLSLECTVEGTSNPNLYWYRQAAGRGLQLLFYSVGIGQISSEVPQNLSASRPQDRQFILSSKKLLLSDSGFYLCAWSRGTGATINEKLFFGSGTQLSVL.

This clone has a handful of counts. J is TRBJ2-1 and V is TRBV7-2; 10 nucleotides line up with TRBD1. The CDR3 consists of 14 residues. The V segment lost 6 bases and the J segment 5 bases; nucleotides outside the gene matches: 4. Germline V CDR1 and CDR2: SGHTA, FQGNSA. CDR3 sequence: CASSRQGADNEQFF. DNA of the CDR3: TGTGCCAGCAGTCGACAGGGGGCCGACAATGAGCAGTTCTTC.

This clone occurred a few times. This chain uses TRBV28 with TRBJ2-7, with D maybe TRBD1 (5 bases). The CDR3 runs to 14 residues. Trimming removed 6 bases from V and 6 bases from J, with 18 bases in between. Per germline, CDR1 MDHEN and CDR2 SYDVKM. CDR3 sequence: CASSPTELTIEQYF. CDR3 DNA sequence: TGTGCCAGCAGCCCGACAGAGTTGACGATCGAGCAGTACTTC.

This clone appeared a few times. This chain connects TRBV18 to TRBJ2-7, with unresolved D. The CDR3 spans 13 residues. CDR1 is KGHSH and CDR2 is LQKENI in the germline V gene. Trimming removed 3 bases at V and 5 bases at J, with 11 bases between. CDR3 sequence reads: CASSPKHVDEQYF. The CDR3 bases are TGTGCCAGCTCACCGAAACATGTGGACGAGCAGTACTTC. Complete variable domain (other parts from reference TRBV18 and TRBJ2-7): NAGVMQNPRHLVRRRGQEARLRCSPMKGHSHVYWYRQLPEEGLKFMVYLQKENIIDESGMPKERFSAEFPKEGPSILRIQQVVRGDSAAYFCASSPKHVDEQYFGPGTRLTVT.

Here the CDR3 reads CASIATRHTDTQYF. The CDR3 nucleotides read TGTGCCAGCATCGCGACTAGGCACACAGATACGCAGTATTTT. The genes are TRBV6-6 and TRBJ2-3, with D possibly TRBD2 on 6 matching bases. CDR1 and CDR2 (germline): MNHNY, SVGAGI (reference sequence). The length of the CDR3 is 14 residues. The germline V and J ends were trimmed by 7 bases and 2 bases, with 13 bases remaining between them.

J is TRBJ2-1 and V is TRBV28; tentatively, D is TRBD1 (6 bases). The CDR3 consists of 13 residues. CDR1 is MDHEN and CDR2 is SYDVKM in the germline V gene. The V gene lost 8 bases and the J gene lost 0 bases, with 8 bases spanning the gap. The CDR3 sequence is CASGTFSYNEQFF. CDR3 DNA: TGTGCCAGCGGGACATTCTCCTACAATGAGCAGTTCTTC.

This clone was counted between two and nine times. The gene calls are TRBV7-9 and TRBJ2-3; 7 bases line up with TRBD1. Germline loops: CDR1 SEHNR, CDR2 FQNEAQ (reference sequence). V lost 5 bases to trimming and J lost 2 bases; unmatched junction nucleotides: 7. This CDR3 is 15 amino acids long. DNA of the CDR3: TGTGCCAGCAGCACTCGGGACAGACCCACAGATACGCAGTATTTT. Protein: CASSTRDRPTDTQYF. Filled out from reference TRBV7-9 and TRBJ2-3, the complete variable domain reads DTGVSQNPRHKITKRGQNVTFRCDPISEHNRLYWYRQTLGQGPEFLTYFQNEAQLEKSRLLSDRFSAERPKGSFSTLEIQRTEQGDSAMYLCASSTRDRPTDTQYFGPGTRLTVL.

This clone showed up just once. This rearrangement joins TRBV30 to TRBJ2-7, with 11 nucleotides matching TRBD2. This CDR3 region has 15 residues. After removal of 0 bases from V and 1 base from J, the junction contained 2 bases not matched to a gene. Germline lookup yields CDR1 GTSNPN and CDR2 SVGIG (reference sequence). The CDR3 region is CAWSVLAGESYEQYF. CDR3 DNA: TGTGCCTGGAGTGTACTAGCGGGAGAGTCCTACGAGCAGTACTTC.